Shown below are 23 T cell receptor beta chains from a single sample sequenced in a study of shared clonotypes between healthy human individuals. TCRdb's copy holds only in-frame clones and misses some; the assay was immunoSEQ multiplex PCR. The table lists 750,000 to 1,000,000 clones, almost 95% of them singletons, with 24% in the top ten. Positive CCR7 selection of CD45RO-negative cells yielded the naive CD8 cells, and terminally differentiated effector memory CD45RA+ cells were excluded. Sample: naive CD8+ T cells sorted from blood. Receptor source: a man aged 25-40 years in good health.

The J gene is TRBJ1-2, the V gene TRBV14; the D gene is possibly TRBD1 (6 bases). Germline CDR1 is SGHDN and CDR2 is FVKESK. The V end was cut by 3 bases, the J end by 4 bases, with 15 bases between. There are 15 residues in the CDR3. In DNA form, the CDR3 reads TGTGCCAGCAGCCAGGGCGGACAGTTTTTCTATGGCTACACCTTC. The encoded protein is CASSQGGQFFYGYTF.

This clone was detected once. V and J are TRBV4-3 and TRBJ2-1; perhaps D is TRBD1 or TRBD2 (5 bases each). V was trimmed by 0 bases and J by 9 bases, leaving 21 bases between them. CDR3 length: 17 amino acids. Per the germline V gene, CDR1 is LGHNA and CDR2 is YSLEER. In nucleotides, the CDR3 is TGCGCCAGCAGCCAAGATGAGGGATTGGGGGTCGGTGCTGAGCAGTTCTTC. This codes for CASSQDEGLGVGAEQFF.

With respect to this clone: Other DNA sequences from this sample encode an identical CDR3 as well. This chain links TRBV4-3 with TRBJ2-3; 10 bases match TRBD2. J lost 1 base, V lost 2 bases, and 3 bases had no gene match. Germline values: CDR1 LGHNA, CDR2 YSLEER. This CDR3 comprises 16 residues. The chain's CDR3 is CASSQQLAGRTDTQYF. The CDR3 coding sequence is TGCGCCAGCAGCCAACAACTAGCGGGACGCACAGATACGCAGTATTTT.

This chain links TRBV9 with TRBJ1-2; weak D call: TRBD1 (6 bases). V lost 0 bases and J 4 bases, leaving 10 bases between the germline ends. The CDR3 extends over 14 amino acids. Germline assignment: CDR1 SGDLS and CDR2 YYNGEE. The DNA for the CDR3 is TGTGCCAGCAGCGTAGTCGGGGGGGCCTATGGCTACACCTTC. Translation: CASSVVGGAYGYTF.

The genes are TRBV28 and TRBJ1-5; 7 positions match TRBD1. The CDR3 is made up of 15 amino acids. Trimming at V came to 6 bases and at J to 0 bases, leaving 5 bases not matched to a gene. Germline CDR1 and CDR2: MDHEN and SYDVKM. CDR3 residues: CASSRTGVSNQPQHF. DNA for the CDR3: TGTGCCAGCAGCCGTACAGGGGTTAGCAATCAGCCCCAGCATTTT.

Here the CDR3 reads CASRGGLAGFGANVLTF. As DNA, the CDR3 is TGTGCCAGCCGGGGGGGACTAGCGGGATTTGGGGCCAACGTCCTGACTTTC. The chain employs TRBV25-1 and TRBJ2-6; 13 positions match TRBD2. There are 17 residues in the CDR3. Germline CDR1 is MGHDK and CDR2 is SYGVNS. V gave up 8 bases and J gave up 3 bases; unmatched junction bases: 7.

V and J are TRBV27 and TRBJ1-1; no clear D gene. Germline V gene data show CDR1 as MNHEY and CDR2 as SMNVEV (reference sequence). With 6 bases removed from V and 7 bases from J, the gap between germline ends came to 12 bases. This CDR3 has 12 amino acids. CDR3: CASSSPRLEAFF. DNA of the CDR3: TGTGCCAGCAGCAGTCCGAGACTTGAAGCTTTCTTT.

The chain links TRBV7-2 to TRBJ2-3; tentatively, D is TRBD2 (6 bases). V was cut by 2 bases and J by 5 bases, with 20 bases left in between. The CDR3 loop spans 17 amino acids. Germline V gene data show CDR1 as SGHTA and CDR2 as FQGNSA. CDR3 protein: CASSLPNDGRQVDTQYF. DNA for the CDR3: TGTGCCAGCAGCTTACCTAATGACGGGAGACAAGTAGATACGCAGTATTTT.

This chain connects TRBV27 to TRBJ2-7; D possibly corresponds to TRBD1 (6 bases). This CDR3 comprises 15 residues. Germline V gene lookup returns CDR1 MNHEY and CDR2 SMNVEV (reference sequence). Deletions cut 4 bases from V and 2 bases from J, with 15 bases between. The CDR3 region has the DNA TGTGCCAGCAGTTACGCAACAGGGTCCCCCTACGAGCAGTACTTC. This gives the protein CASSYATGSPYEQYF.

The chain recombines TRBV2 with TRBJ2-5, with D possibly matching TRBD2 (6 bases). Trimming stripped 6 bases from V and 3 bases from J, with 14 bases between. CDR3 length: 14 amino acids. Per germline, CDR1 SNHLY and CDR2 FYNNEI. The CDR3 nucleotides are TGTGCCAGCAGCCCCATGGGCGGGGAAGAGACCCAGTACTTC. Its translation is CASSPMGGEETQYF.

This chain links TRBV25-1 with TRBJ2-7; no clear D. V lost 6 bases to trimming and J lost 5 bases, with 14 bases between them. The germline CDR1 and CDR2 sequences are MGHDK and SYGVNS. The CDR3 has 13 residues. The chain's CDR3 is CASRYLLGDEQYF. CDR3 nucleotides: TGTGCCAGCAGGTACCTCCTAGGCGACGAGCAGTACTTC.

The chain uses TRBV7-9 and TRBJ2-2, with 11 bases identical to TRBD2. The CDR3 extends over 18 amino acids. Germline assignment: CDR1 SEHNR and CDR2 FQNEAQ (reference sequence). With 1 base clipped from V and 2 bases from J, the junction kept 6 bases outside the gene matches. The CDR3 DNA sequence: TGTGCCAGCAGCTTAGATGGGACTAGCGGATATAACACCGGGGAGCTGTTTTTT. This gives the protein CASSLDGTSGYNTGELFF.

V is TRBV27 and J is TRBJ2-1, with TRBD2 identical over 13 bases. The CDR3 contains 16 residues. Germline lookup yields CDR1 MNHEY and CDR2 SMNVEV (reference sequence). V shed 3 bases, J shed 6 bases, and the junction held 5 bases outside the gene matches. The CDR3 region is CASSFLLAGGPNEQFF. The CDR3 DNA is TGTGCCAGCAGTTTCCTACTAGCGGGAGGGCCCAATGAGCAGTTCTTC.

The chain links TRBV6-5 to TRBJ1-1, with 9 bases identical to TRBD1. Looked up from germline, CDR1 is MNHEY and CDR2 is SVGAGI. This CDR3 spans 14 amino acids. V dropped 6 bases and J dropped 4; count of bases not matched to a gene: 6. CDR3 DNA sequence: TGTGCCAGCAGGCCGGGACAGGGAATCACTGAAGCTTTCTTT. Residues: CASRPGQGITEAFF.

The chain carries TRBV10-3 and TRBJ2-1; 7 bases are a match to TRBD1. V was clipped by 11 bases and J by 6 bases; unmatched bases: 7. Germline CDR1 reads ENHRY; CDR2 reads SYGVKD. CDR3 length: 12 amino acids. The CDR3 loop is CALRTGLNEQFF. CDR3 DNA sequence: TGTGCCCTAAGGACAGGCCTCAATGAGCAGTTCTTC.

The rearrangement links TRBV10-2 to TRBJ2-6; 12 bases are a match to TRBD1. V was pared by 2 bases and J by 2 bases, with 1 base of the junction left unmatched. This CDR3 region has 17 residues. The germline V gene has CDR1 WSHSY and CDR2 SAAADI. CDR3 protein: CASSEGTGGTGANVLTF. The DNA of the CDR3 is TGCGCCAGCAGTGAGGGGACAGGGGGCACTGGGGCCAACGTCCTGACTTTC.

V gene TRBV9 combines with J gene TRBJ1-2; the match to TRBD1 covers 7 bases. CDR1 is SGDLS, CDR2 YYNGEE, per germline. The CDR3 sequence is 17 residues long. After removal of 3 bases from V and 6 bases from J, the junction contained 17 bases not matched to a gene. CDR3 DNA: TGTGCCAGCAGCGACTCTCGACAGGGAGGAGACTCGCATGGCTACACCTTC. It specifies CASSDSRQGGDSHGYTF.

The V gene is TRBV13, the J gene TRBJ2-5; D is undetermined. Trimming stripped 5 bases from V and 0 bases from J, with 10 bases between. Germline V gives CDR1 PRHDT, CDR2 FYEKMQ (reference sequence). This CDR3 has 14 amino acids. The CDR3 region has the DNA TGTGCCAGCAGCCCTGACCGGTACCAAGAGACCCAGTACTTC. This gives the protein CASSPDRYQETQYF. The complete variable domain, with remaining parts taken from reference TRBV13 and TRBJ2-5, reads AAGVIQSPRHLIKEKRETATLKCYPIPRHDTVYWYQQGPGQDPQFLISFYEKMQSDKGSIPDRFSAQQFSDYHSELNMSSLELGDSALYFCASSPDRYQETQYFGPGTRLLVL.

The genes are TRBV29-1 and TRBJ2-2; 15 bases line up with TRBD2. The CDR3 length is 16 residues. V shed 6 bases, J shed 5 bases, and the junction held 7 bases outside the gene matches. CDR1 and CDR2 (germline): SQVTM, ANQGSEA. CDR3 in DNA: TGCAGCGTCCCGACCGGGACTAGCGGGGGGACCGGGGAGCTGTTTTTT. It codes for CSVPTGTSGGTGELFF.

V and J are TRBV11-2 and TRBJ2-1; TRBD2 agrees at 12 bases. With 4 bases clipped from V and 8 bases from J, the junction kept 15 bases outside the gene matches. The germline CDR1 and CDR2 sequences are SGHAT and FQNNGV. This CDR3 is 18 amino acids long. In nucleotides, the CDR3 is TGTGCCAGCAGCTACGGGACCCTAGCGGGAGGGCCAGGGGATGAGCAGTTCTTC. It codes for CASSYGTLAGGPGDEQFF.

The rearrangement links TRBV5-5 to TRBJ2-5, with D possibly TRBD2 on 6 matching bases. Trimming took 4 bases from V and 5 from J, leaving 21 bases between them. The CDR3 consists of 16 residues. Germline CDR1 is SGHKS and CDR2 is YYEKEE (reference sequence). The CDR3 here is CASSTSGLAHFETQYF. The CDR3 nucleotides read TGTGCCAGCAGCACCTCGGGACTGGCGCATTTCGAGACCCAGTACTTC.

The chain couples TRBV7-6 to TRBJ2-7, with D tentatively TRBD1 or TRBD2 (5 bases each). This CDR3 has 14 amino acids. Germline CDR1 and CDR2: SGHVS and FNYEAQ. The V and J ends lost 1 base and 7 bases respectively, with 14 bases between them. The CDR3 nucleotides read TGTGCCAGCAGCTTAGAGGTTGGGGGTCGAGAGCAGTACTTC. Amino acids: CASSLEVGGREQYF.

V usage is TRBV29-1 and J usage is TRBJ1-4; TRBD1 matches at 9 bases. Germline V CDR1 and CDR2: SQVTM, ANQGSEA. The CDR3 has 14 amino acids. J lost 8 bases, V lost 6 bases, and 10 bases had no gene match. CDR3 sequence: CSVRAWDRVEKLFF. CDR3 bases: TGCAGCGTCCGGGCCTGGGACAGGGTGGAAAAACTGTTTTTT.